The T cell receptor beta chain under discussion was sequenced for a study of blood T cell repertoires in COVID-19. Study details: Acute-phase and convalescent COVID-19 samples originated in the United States, Italy and Spain. PBMCs, B-cell-depleted T cells, or T cells provided the cDNA or gDNA that made up the material.

Source study methods: Reference gene primer amplification gave estimated nucleated cell counts. Measured with immunoSEQ multiplex PCR; TCRdb has only the in-frame clones, and not every one. For V, J and clone size, that table is used; D and trimming come from the DNA. The table lists about 230,000 clones, 83% of them singletons. This clone appeared once. Material: peripheral blood. The origin of this receptor is a man aged 40-55 years with active or convalescent COVID-19.

CDR3 protein: CASTGGKENQPQHF. CDR3 nucleotide sequence: TGCGCCAGCACTGGGGGCAAGGAAAATCAGCCCCAGCATTTT. V and J are TRBV10-1 and TRBJ1-5; TRBD1 is a possible D gene (6 bases). The CDR3 extends over 14 amino acids. Germline V lookup: CDR1 WNHNN, CDR2 SYGVQD (reference sequence). V was shortened by 7 bases and J by 4 bases, with 14 bases between the two germline ends.